Reported below is one TCR beta chain. TCRdb used MiXCR to reprocess the 5' RACE reads, holding one entry per CDR3 protein. The repertoire holds over 500,000 distinct CDR3 sequences, with roughly 17% as singletons. This record belongs to a study of T-cell memory formation after mild COVID-19. This CDR3 spans 14 amino acids. Trimming removed 6 bases from V and 4 bases from J, with 13 bases in between. From germline, CDR1 is SEHNR and CDR2 FQNEAQ (reference sequence). The sample taken for sequencing was PBMCs or a T cell subset sorted from them (not recorded which). The TCR was taken from an adult woman who had mild COVID-19 (a few samples of this study predate the infection). Cell type and time point are not known. This sequence joins TRBV7-9 and TRBJ1-5; D is perhaps TRBD1 (5 bases). The CDR3 region has the DNA TGTGCCAGCAGTTTCGGGACGGCGAATCAGCCCCAGCATTTT. Translation gives CASSFGTANQPQHF.